One TCR beta chain is described in this entry. Its cognate antigen is unknown. The method was immunoSEQ multiplex PCR; TCRdb's version includes in-frame clones alone and lacks a portion of them. The sample includes more than 60,000 clones, approximately 97% of them seen just once. This entry belongs to a study of cytomegalovirus exposure and HLA in healthy donors. Whole-study results and caveats: As was reported, the classifier diagnosed cytomegalovirus status with high specificity and sensitivity.

Germline lookup yields CDR1 ENHRY and CDR2 SYGVKD. The ends lost 8 bases at V and 6 bases at J; junction bases unmatched: 9. The length of the CDR3 is 14 residues. The receptor was isolated from a woman between 18 and 30 years old in good health and CMV-seropositive. The sequencing input was PBMCs. The chain couples TRBV10-3 to TRBJ1-1; 10 nucleotides line up with TRBD1. Here the CDR3 reads CAIQGGTGVSEAFF. In nucleotides, the CDR3 is TGTGCCATCCAAGGTGGGACAGGGGTCTCTGAAGCTTTCTTT.